This T cell receptor beta chain was found in a study of T cells expressing NK-cell markers. Study background: Obtained from sorted CD3+CD56+NKG2C+, CD3+CD56+NKG2C- and CD3+CD56-NKG2C+ T cells were the TCR beta repertoires.

The CDR3 length is 14 residues. Germline CDR1 reads ENHRY; CDR2 reads SYGVKD. Note on this clonotype: Its antigen is undetermined.

General study findings and limits: Of the CD8+ T cell pool in about 6 donors, roughly 1.0-8% was accounted for by dominant NKG2C+ clonotypes. These clonotypes additionally ranked first within the CD3+CD56-NKG2C+ fraction of a few donors.

TCRdb reprocessed the 5' RACE reads; each CDR3 protein has one entry and no DNA is given. Its clone listing holds about 260,000 distinct CDR3 sequences. Specimen: blood T cells: a sorted CD56 or NKG2C T cell subset, CD4+ or CD8+ T cells, or bulk PBMC T cells (not recorded which). The receptor was isolated from a man aged 18 to 30 in good health. This chain connects TRBV10-3 to TRBJ1-1. CDR3 loop: CAISPSHVGTEAFF.